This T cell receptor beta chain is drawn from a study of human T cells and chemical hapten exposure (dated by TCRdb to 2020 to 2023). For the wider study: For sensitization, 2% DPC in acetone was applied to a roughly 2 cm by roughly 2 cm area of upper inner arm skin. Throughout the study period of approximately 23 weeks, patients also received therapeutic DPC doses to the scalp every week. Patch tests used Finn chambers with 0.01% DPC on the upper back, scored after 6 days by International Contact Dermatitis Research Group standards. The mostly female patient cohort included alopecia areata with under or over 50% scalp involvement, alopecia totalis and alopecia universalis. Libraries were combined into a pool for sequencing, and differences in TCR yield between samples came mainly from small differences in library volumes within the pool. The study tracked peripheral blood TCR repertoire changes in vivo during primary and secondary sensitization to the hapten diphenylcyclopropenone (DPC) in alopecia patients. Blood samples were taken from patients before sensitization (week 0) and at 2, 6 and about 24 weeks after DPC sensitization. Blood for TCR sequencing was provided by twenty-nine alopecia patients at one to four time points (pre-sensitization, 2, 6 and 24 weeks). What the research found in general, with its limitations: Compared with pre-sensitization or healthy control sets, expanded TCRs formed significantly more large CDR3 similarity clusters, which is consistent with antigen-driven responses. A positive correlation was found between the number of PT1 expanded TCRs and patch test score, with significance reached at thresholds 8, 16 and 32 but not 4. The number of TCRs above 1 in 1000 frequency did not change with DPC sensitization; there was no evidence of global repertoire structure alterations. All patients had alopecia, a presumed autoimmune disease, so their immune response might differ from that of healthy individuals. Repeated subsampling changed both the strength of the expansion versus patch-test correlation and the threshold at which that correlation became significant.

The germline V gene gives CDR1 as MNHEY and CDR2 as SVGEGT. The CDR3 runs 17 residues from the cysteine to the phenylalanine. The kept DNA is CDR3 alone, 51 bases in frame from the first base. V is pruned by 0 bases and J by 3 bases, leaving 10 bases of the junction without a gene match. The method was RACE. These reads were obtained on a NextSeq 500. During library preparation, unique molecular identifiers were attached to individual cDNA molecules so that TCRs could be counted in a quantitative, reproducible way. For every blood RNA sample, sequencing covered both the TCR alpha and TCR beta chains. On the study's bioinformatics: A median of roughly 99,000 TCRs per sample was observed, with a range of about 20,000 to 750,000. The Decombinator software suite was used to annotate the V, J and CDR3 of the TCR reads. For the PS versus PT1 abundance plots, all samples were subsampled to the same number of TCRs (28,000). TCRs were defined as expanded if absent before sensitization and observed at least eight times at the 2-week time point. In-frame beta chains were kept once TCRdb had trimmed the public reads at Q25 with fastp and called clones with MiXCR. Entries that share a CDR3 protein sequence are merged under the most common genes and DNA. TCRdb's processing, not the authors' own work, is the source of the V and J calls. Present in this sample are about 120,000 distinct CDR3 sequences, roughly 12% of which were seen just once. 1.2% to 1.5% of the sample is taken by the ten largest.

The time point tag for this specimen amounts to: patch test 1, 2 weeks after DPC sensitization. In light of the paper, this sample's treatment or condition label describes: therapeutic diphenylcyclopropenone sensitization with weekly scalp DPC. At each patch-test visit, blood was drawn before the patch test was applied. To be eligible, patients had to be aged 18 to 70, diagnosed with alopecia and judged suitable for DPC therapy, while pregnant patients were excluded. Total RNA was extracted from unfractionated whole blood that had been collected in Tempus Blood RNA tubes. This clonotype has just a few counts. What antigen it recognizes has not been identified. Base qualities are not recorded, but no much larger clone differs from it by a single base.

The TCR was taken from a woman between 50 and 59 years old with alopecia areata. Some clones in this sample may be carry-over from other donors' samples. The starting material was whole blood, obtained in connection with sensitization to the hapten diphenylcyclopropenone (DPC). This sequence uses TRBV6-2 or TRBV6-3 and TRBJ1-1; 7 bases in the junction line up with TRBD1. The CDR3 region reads CASSYSITGQVDTEAFF. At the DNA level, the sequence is TGTGCCAGCAGTTACTCGATTACCGGACAGGTAGACACTGAAGCTTTCTTT.